The 4 T cell receptor beta chains below come from one sample, sequenced in a study of molecular identifiers for immune sequencing clone quantification. TCRdb independently ran MiXCR on the PCR reads; one entry per CDR3 protein. The top ten hold 0.65% to 0.75% of the sample, which has over 300,000 distinct CDR3 sequences, 24% seen once. Sequenced input: naive CD8+ T cells from blood, with Jurkat cell RNA spiked in. Subset given: FACS-sorted CD8+CD4-CCR7+CD45RA+ naive T cells. The receptor source for this set is a human donor in good health. Some libraries in this study had Jurkat cell RNA spiked in.

This clonotype was detected only a few times. The CDR3 sequence: CASSGGPYTDTQYF. The CDR3 bases are TGTGCCAGCAGCGGGGGGCCGTACACAGATACGCAGTATTTT. The rearrangement links TRBV6-5 to TRBJ2-3, with TRBD2 as a possible D gene (7 bases). Germline lookup yields CDR1 MNHEY and CDR2 SVGAGI. The V gene lost 6 bases and the J gene lost 2 bases, with 12 bases spanning the gap. CDR3 length equals 14 residues.

With respect to this clonotype: A much larger clone is a single base away; this may be a read error. CDR3 DNA: TGTTCCAGCCTTAGTAGTAGGGCGCAGTATTTT. Protein sequence: CSSLSSRAQYF. The chain joins TRBV12-3 or TRBV12-4 to TRBJ2-3; no firm D call. The CDR3 has 11 amino acids.

About this clonotype: This clone may be a read error of a much larger clone one base away. The chain has TRBV28 and TRBJ2-7, with a possible D match to TRBD1 (5 bases). The CDR3 runs 13 residues. Germline V gene data show CDR1 as MDHEN and CDR2 as SYDVKM. The CDR3: CASSFARAYERYF. The DNA of the CDR3 is TGTGCCAGCAGTTTCGCCAGGGCCTACGAGCGGTACTTC.

The chain uses TRBV24-1 and TRBJ2-1; TRBD2 is a possible D gene (6 bases). The germline V and J ends were trimmed by 5 bases and 2 bases, with 9 bases remaining between them. Germline CDR1 reads KGHDR; CDR2 reads SFDVKD. This CDR3 is 14 amino acids long. The CDR3 DNA is TGTGCCACCAGTGCGCGGGACGCCTACAATGAGCAGTTCTTC. The encoded protein is CATSARDAYNEQFF.